This is a list of T cell receptor beta chains from one sample in a study of blood T cell repertoires in COVID-19. Produced via immunoSEQ multiplex PCR; TCRdb's table is partial and in-frame only. This sample has approximately 190,000 clones; about four fifths occur once, and the top ten carry roughly 3.2%. Source material: PBMCs or T cells enriched from blood (not recorded which). The source of these receptors is a woman in her 30s who had been exposed to COVID-19. CDR3s include the opening cysteine and the closing phenylalanine or tryptophan. D genes are given only for firm matches. A row's size may be missing; if present it is once, few, many or a size class.

j_call	clone_size	d_call	v_call	cdr3_aa	cdr3_nt
TRBJ1-1	NA	NA	TRBV10-2	CASSSKWTEASFGTEAFF	TGCGCCAGCAGCAGTAAGTGGACAGAGGCATCTTTTGGCACTGAAGCTTTCTTT
TRBJ2-2	NA	NA	TRBV5-4	CASSRTYQTNTGELFF	TGTGCCAGCAGCCGGACATACCAAACGAACACCGGGGAGCTGTTTTTT
TRBJ2-1	once	NA	TRBV18	CASSPLVGATAEYNEQFF	TGTGCCAGCTCACCACTTGTAGGGGCTACGGCGGAGTACAATGAGCAGTTCTTC
TRBJ1-5	NA	NA	TRBV24-1	CATSEQGQDEPQHF	TGTGCCACCAGTGAACAGGGCCAAGACGAGCCCCAGCATTTT
TRBJ2-3	NA	NA	TRBV18	CASSPLQFSGTDTQYF	TGTGCCAGCTCACCATTACAGTTTTCAGGCACAGATACGCAGTATTTT
TRBJ1-2	once	NA	TRBV7-9	CASSLAAGYYGYTF	TGTGCCAGCAGCTTAGCGGCAGGGTACTATGGCTACACCTTC
TRBJ1-5	NA	NA	TRBV6-5	CASSAGWGGKQPQHF	TGTGCCAGCAGCGCCGGGTGGGGGGGTAAGCAGCCCCAGCATTTT
TRBJ1-1	NA	NA	TRBV11-2	CASRYTGPNTEAFF	TGTGCCAGCAGATATACAGGTCCTAACACTGAAGCTTTCTTT
TRBJ2-1	NA	TRBD1	TRBV18	CASSLGQGMYNEQFF	TGTGCCAGCTCACTGGGACAGGGAATGTACAATGAGCAGTTCTTC
TRBJ1-1	NA	NA	TRBV6-5	CASRQGTEAFF	TGTGCCAGCAGACAGGGAACTGAAGCTTTCTTT
TRBJ1-4	NA	TRBD1	TRBV5-4	CASSLAGGLNEKLFF	TGTGCCAGCAGCCTGGCAGGGGGATTGAATGAAAAACTGTTTTTT
TRBJ1-2	NA	NA	TRBV29-1	CSVAAGPGGDGYTF	TGCAGCGTGGCCGCCGGTCCGGGGGGAGACGGCTACACCTTC
TRBJ2-7	NA	NA	TRBV19	CASSLKGGQSYEQYF	TGTGCCAGTAGCCTAAAGGGGGGACAGTCATACGAGCAGTACTTC
TRBJ1-2	NA	NA	TRBV4-1	CASSQERSDADTF	TGCGCCAGCAGCCAAGAAAGGTCCGACGCGGACACCTTC
TRBJ2-7	NA	TRBD2	TRBV5-4	CASSFGGARNEQYF	TGTGCCAGCAGCTTCGGGGGGGCTCGGAACGAGCAGTACTTC
TRBJ1-2	NA	NA	TRBV25-1	CASSEFGGAVGYGYTF	TGTGCCAGCAGTGAATTTGGGGGGGCGGTAGGATACGGCTACACCTTC
TRBJ1-3	NA	NA	TRBV5-5	CASSAYWSSGNTIYF	TGTGCCAGCAGCGCTTACTGGAGCTCTGGAAACACCATATATTTT
TRBJ2-3	NA	TRBD2	TRBV6-5	CASSYGTSGGTDTQYF	TGTGCCAGCAGTTACGGGACTAGCGGGGGTACAGATACGCAGTATTTT
TRBJ2-3	NA	NA	TRBV5-8	CASSLAQAGGTDTQYF	TGTGCCAGCAGCTTGGCCCAGGCAGGGGGCACAGATACGCAGTATTTT
TRBJ1-3	NA	NA	TRBV28	CASSSRPRGAGNTIYF	TGTGCCAGCAGTTCACGCCCCAGGGGTGCTGGAAACACCATATATTTT
TRBJ1-1	NA	TRBD1	TRBV6-1	CASSEADRGNTEAFF	TGTGCCAGCAGTGAAGCTGACAGGGGGAACACTGAAGCTTTCTTT
TRBJ1-2	once	NA	TRBV4-1	CASSPADRPLNYGYTF	TGCGCCAGCAGCCCAGCCGACAGGCCGCTAAACTATGGCTACACCTTC
TRBJ1-3	NA	TRBD1	TRBV4-1	CASSQGGQGGNTIYF	TGCGCCAGCAGCCAAGGGGGACAGGGGGGAAACACCATATATTTT
TRBJ2-5	once	NA	TRBV2	CASSEPESYRETQYF	TGTGCCAGCAGTGAACCGGAGTCCTATCGGGAGACCCAGTACTTC
TRBJ2-5	NA	TRBD2	TRBV6-1	CASSDLLARGTRETQYF	TGTGCCAGCAGTGATCTCCTCGCCCGGGGGACTAGAGAGACCCAGTACTTC
TRBJ1-2	NA	TRBD1	TRBV29-1	CSAEQGHGYTF	TGCAGCGCGGAACAGGGGCATGGCTACACCTTC
TRBJ1-6	NA	TRBD1	TRBV19	CATKGPGQFNSPLHF	TGTGCCACGAAGGGGCCGGGACAGTTTAATTCACCCCTCCACTTT
TRBJ1-6	NA	NA	TRBV6-6	CASSPNPNAAGYNSPLHF	TGTGCCAGCAGTCCAAACCCGAACGCGGCAGGGTATAATTCACCCCTCCACTTT
TRBJ2-1	few	TRBD2	TRBV30	CAWSSASGGPGQFF	TGTGCCTGGAGTTCGGCTAGCGGGGGGCCAGGGCAGTTCTTC
TRBJ1-4	NA	TRBD1	TRBV27	CASRRQGGEKLFF	TGTGCCAGCAGGAGACAGGGTGGTGAAAAACTGTTTTTT
TRBJ1-2	NA	TRBD1	TRBV6-5	CASSYDDRGGGYTF	TGTGCCAGCAGTTACGACGACAGGGGTGGTGGCTACACCTTC
TRBJ2-5	NA	NA	TRBV5-4	CASKRGGDQVRETQYF	TGTGCCAGCAAGAGAGGCGGGGACCAAGTTAGGGAGACCCAGTACTTC
TRBJ1-1	few	NA	TRBV7-6	CASSPQNTEAFF	TGTGCCAGCAGCCCACAAAACACTGAAGCTTTCTTT
TRBJ1-4	few	NA	TRBV4-3	CASSPDGGGSANEKLFF	TGCGCCAGCAGCCCCGATGGGGGGGGAAGTGCTAATGAAAAACTGTTTTTT
TRBJ2-1	NA	TRBD2	TRBV18	CASSRTSSGGYNEQFF	TGTGCCAGCTCACGGACCTCTAGCGGGGGTTACAATGAGCAGTTCTTC